A single sample is the source of the 31 T cell receptor beta chains below, sequenced in a study of blood T cell repertoires in COVID-19. TCRdb keeps only in-frame clones here, not all; method: immunoSEQ multiplex PCR. In the table there are 200,000 to 300,000 clones, 84% of which are singletons. Sequenced sample: peripheral blood. Receptor source: a man aged 40-49 years who had recovered from COVID-19.

The CDR3: CASSIAQGIGKLFF. The DNA of the CDR3 is TGTGCCAGTAGTATAGCACAGGGAATCGGAAAACTGTTTTTT. The rearrangement links TRBV19 to TRBJ1-4; D is possibly TRBD1 (6 bases). This CDR3 contains 14 residues. V was shortened by 1 base and J by 10 bases, with 13 bases between the two germline ends. Germline assignment: CDR1 LNHDA and CDR2 SQIVND (reference sequence). The full variable domain, its missing parts supplied by reference TRBV19 and TRBJ1-4, is DGGITQSPKYLFRKEGQNVTLSCEQNLNHDAMYWYRQDPGQGLRLIYYSQIVNDFQKGDIAEGYSVSREKKESFPLTVTSAQKNPTAFYLCASSIAQGIGKLFFGSGTQLSVL.

V gene TRBV29-1 combines with J gene TRBJ1-2; tentatively, D is TRBD1 (6 bases). The germline CDR1 and CDR2 sequences are SQVTM and ANQGSEA. This CDR3 has 14 residues. V lost 3 bases and J 8 bases, leaving 19 bases between the germline ends. The CDR3 nucleotides read TGCAGCGTTGAGGTACAGGGAGTGTTAGGAGGCTACACCTTC. Protein sequence: CSVEVQGVLGGYTF.

This rearrangement joins TRBV15 to TRBJ2-1; 7 bases match TRBD1. Germline trimming cut 2 bases from V and 8 bases from J; bases unmatched to any gene: 15. Germline V gene sequence: CDR1 LNHNV, CDR2 YYDKDF (reference sequence). This CDR3 region has 17 residues. CDR3 loop: CATSRPPVGRGKDEQFF. CDR3 nucleotides: TGTGCCACCAGCAGACCCCCCGTCGGCAGGGGGAAAGATGAGCAGTTCTTC.

The gene calls are TRBV6-6 and TRBJ1-1; D is perhaps TRBD1 (5 bases). Germline CDR1 and CDR2: MNHNY and SVGAGI (reference sequence). The CDR3 spans 14 residues. Trimming cost V 0 bases and J 4 bases, with 9 bases left between them. CDR3 loop: CASSYSARGTEAFF. Here the CDR3 DNA reads TGTGCCAGCAGTTACTCGGCTAGGGGCACTGAAGCTTTCTTT.

A single count supports this clone. The V and J genes are TRBV9 and TRBJ2-3; 9 bases align to TRBD2. In germline, CDR1 is SGDLS, CDR2 YYNGEE. J lost 5 bases, V lost 3 bases, and 13 bases had no gene match. The CDR3 extends over 17 amino acids. CDR3 sequence reads: CASSARRIAGEKDTQYF. As DNA, the CDR3 is TGTGCCAGCAGCGCTCGCAGGATAGCGGGAGAAAAAGATACGCAGTATTTT.

This chain connects TRBV9 to TRBJ1-1; D not certain. The CDR3 loop spans 14 amino acids. In germline, CDR1 is SGDLS, CDR2 YYNGEE. The V and J ends lost 0 bases and 3 bases respectively, with 9 bases between them. The DNA of the CDR3 is TGTGCCAGCAGCGTAGATGTACGGGACACTGAAGCTTTCTTT. Its protein product is CASSVDVRDTEAFF.

The chain carries TRBV5-1 and TRBJ1-6; weak D call: TRBD1 (5 bases). CDR1 and CDR2 from the germline V gene are SGHRS and YFSETQ. The V gene lost 0 bases and the J gene lost 6 bases, with 10 bases spanning the gap. The CDR3 covers 15 residues. The CDR3 loop is CASSLVIGANSPLHF. The CDR3 bases are TGCGCCAGCAGCTTGGTGATAGGGGCTAATTCACCCCTCCACTTT.

The rearrangement uses TRBV5-3 and TRBJ1-1; D not resolved. TRBV5-3 is placed among ORFs of uncertain function. Trimming removed 0 bases at V and 1 base at J, with 16 bases between. The CDR3 is 17 amino acids. CDR3 sequence: CARSLGRPRLQNTEAFF. CDR3 DNA sequence: TGTGCCAGAAGCTTGGGACGGCCGCGGCTCCAGAACACTGAAGCTTTCTTT.

This chain connects TRBV11-3 to TRBJ2-1, with D possibly being TRBD2 (6 bases). The germline V and J ends were trimmed by 5 bases and 8 bases, with 16 bases remaining between them. The CDR3 is made up of 14 amino acids. The germline gives CDR1 SGHNT, CDR2 YENEEA. The CDR3 DNA is TGTGCCAGCAGCCGGGGACTCCCACTGGATGAGCAGTTCTTC. This codes for CASSRGLPLDEQFF.

The chain carries TRBV24-1 and TRBJ2-3, with 7 positions matching TRBD2. V shed 4 bases, J shed 1 base, and the junction held 4 bases outside the gene matches. This CDR3 comprises 15 residues. CDR1 is KGHDR and CDR2 is SFDVKD in the germline V gene. The CDR3 DNA sequence: TGTGCCACCAGTGAGGCGGGGGACCGCACAGATACGCAGTATTTT. Translation gives CATSEAGDRTDTQYF.

The gene calls are TRBV5-4 and TRBJ2-6; 8 nucleotides match TRBD1. Germline lookup yields CDR1 SGHNT and CDR2 YYREEE (reference sequence). The V segment lost 3 bases and the J segment 2 bases; nucleotides outside the gene matches: 7. CDR3 size: 17 residues. CDR3 amino acids: CASSSRTGNPGANVLTF. As DNA, the CDR3 is TGTGCCAGCAGCTCTCGGACAGGGAACCCTGGGGCCAACGTCCTGACTTTC.

The V and J genes are TRBV5-1 and TRBJ1-6, with unresolved D. With 4 bases removed from V and 10 bases from J, the gap between germline ends came to 12 bases. This CDR3 region has 13 residues. Looked up from germline, CDR1 is SGHRS and CDR2 is YFSETQ. CDR3 in DNA: TGCGCCAGCAGCACCGAGCAAAGATCACCCCTCCACTTT. Translated, it gives CASSTEQRSPLHF.

The V gene is TRBV4-3, the J gene TRBJ2-7; D remains unclear. The ends were cut back, 0 bases at V and 1 base at J, with 7 bases in the middle. This CDR3 is 14 amino acids long. CDR1 is LGHNA and CDR2 is YSLEER in the germline V gene. The CDR3, as DNA: TGCGCCAGCAGCCAAGATCGGAGTTCCTACGAGCAGTACTTC. As protein: CASSQDRSSYEQYF.

The rearrangement joins TRBV4-3 to TRBJ1-4; TRBD1 matches at 7 bases. In germline, CDR1 is LGHNA, CDR2 YSLEER. The CDR3 consists of 19 residues. The V and J ends lost 2 bases and 0 bases, in that order; junction bases with no gene match: 12. CDR3 in DNA: TGCGCCAGCAGCCAACTACAAGGGGACAGAATATCAACTAATGAAAAACTGTTTTTT. It codes for CASSQLQGDRISTNEKLFF.

J is TRBJ1-1 and V is TRBV7-2; no reliable D call. Germline V CDR1 and CDR2: SGHTA, FQGNSA. This CDR3 comprises 13 residues. V shed 2 bases and J shed 3 bases, with 7 bases lying between them. The CDR3 bases are TGTGCCAGCAGCTTAATGAGGGACACTGAAGCTTTCTTT. Translation gives CASSLMRDTEAFF.

The chain carries TRBV19 and TRBJ1-5; D gene uncertain. Trimming left V 1 base short and J 2 bases short, with 9 bases between. The CDR3 is 15 residues long. Germline V gene sequence: CDR1 LNHDA, CDR2 SQIVND (reference sequence). The CDR3: CASSIVSGGNQPQHF. The CDR3, as DNA: TGTGCCAGTAGTATAGTATCCGGGGGCAATCAGCCCCAGCATTTT.

This chain links TRBV4-1 with TRBJ2-2; TRBD2 agrees at 12 bases. Germline trimming cut 5 bases from V and 5 bases from J; bases unmatched to any gene: 3. The CDR3 is 15 amino acids. Looked up from germline, CDR1 is MGHRA and CDR2 is YSYEKL. DNA for the CDR3: TGCGCCAGCAGCGCGACTAGCGGGAGTACCGGGGAGCTGTTTTTT. It yields the protein CASSATSGSTGELFF.

The chain joins TRBV15 to TRBJ1-1, with TRBD1 as a possible D gene (6 bases). CDR1 is LNHNV, CDR2 YYDKDF, per germline (reference sequence). The CDR3 sequence is 15 residues long. V was cut by 0 bases and J by 2 bases, with 10 bases left in between. The CDR3 reads CATSRDRQANTEAFF. CDR3 in DNA: TGTGCCACCAGCAGAGATCGACAGGCCAACACTGAAGCTTTCTTT.

The chain joins TRBV5-6 to TRBJ2-5; D might be TRBD1 (6 bases). Germline CDR1 SGHDT, CDR2 YYEEEE. V was clipped by 0 bases and J by 4 bases, with 16 bases between them. This CDR3 has 16 residues. The CDR3 nucleotides are TGTGCCAGCAGCTTGGCCCGCCAGGGGAGCTTAGAGACCCAGTACTTC. It yields the protein CASSLARQGSLETQYF.

This chain links TRBV27 with TRBJ1-2; D is ambiguous. Germline lookup yields CDR1 MNHEY and CDR2 SMNVEV (reference sequence). V lost 2 bases and J lost 5, with 12 bases in between. The CDR3 contains 14 residues. The CDR3 loop is CASSLRSGSYGYTF. CDR3 nucleotides: TGTGCCAGCAGTTTAAGATCCGGGTCGTATGGCTACACCTTC.

The V gene is TRBV19, the J gene TRBJ2-1; D call uncertain. The V end was cut by 7 bases, the J end by 0 bases, with 10 bases between. Per the germline V gene, CDR1 is LNHDA and CDR2 is SQIVND (reference sequence). This CDR3 contains 14 residues. The CDR3 spells CASTLSGSYNEQFF. In DNA form, the CDR3 reads TGTGCCAGTACCCTTTCGGGCTCCTACAATGAGCAGTTCTTC.

The chain is built from TRBV12-3 or TRBV12-4 and TRBJ2-7; 7 bases line up with TRBD1. The length of the CDR3 is 13 residues. The CDR3 sequence is CGRVGQAPLEQYF. The CDR3 DNA follows: TGTGGAAGAGTAGGACAGGCCCCTCTCGAGCAGTACTTC.

The table lists this clone with a few counts. The chain joins TRBV6-5 to TRBJ1-1; a possible D gene is TRBD1 (6 bases). The CDR3 loop spans 13 amino acids. Trimming stripped 8 bases from V and 6 bases from J, with 16 bases between. Germline V CDR1 and CDR2: MNHEY, SVGAGI. CDR3 sequence (DNA): TGTGCCAGCTACAAGACAGGACTCCCTGAAGCTTTCTTT. It codes for CASYKTGLPEAFF.

V usage is TRBV24-1 and J usage is TRBJ2-3; the D is unclear. CDR1 and CDR2 (germline): KGHDR, SFDVKD. V was pared by 3 bases and J by 1 base, with 7 bases between. The CDR3 is made up of 14 amino acids. CDR3 region: CATSDPAGTDTQYF. The CDR3 nucleotides are TGTGCCACCAGTGATCCTGCGGGCACAGATACGCAGTATTTT.

V and J are TRBV2 and TRBJ2-7; tentative D call: TRBD1 (5 bases). CDR3 length: 12 residues. Deletions cut 6 bases from V and 6 bases from J, with 12 bases between. From germline, CDR1 is SNHLY and CDR2 FYNNEI. CDR3 region: CASRGDSSEQYF. CDR3 sequence (DNA): TGTGCCAGCAGAGGAGACAGTAGCGAGCAGTACTTC.

The rearrangement links TRBV3-1 (or the pseudogene TRBV3-2) to TRBJ2-1; TRBD2 is a possible D gene (7 bases). This CDR3 comprises 18 residues. Germline CDR1 and CDR2: LGHDT and YNNKEL (reference sequence). Trimming removed 2 bases from V and 6 bases from J, with 23 bases in between. This chain's CDR3 is CASSQSRGTKTFGNEQFF. In nucleotides, the CDR3 is TGTGCCAGCAGCCAATCGAGGGGGACTAAAACCTTTGGCAATGAGCAGTTCTTC.

In its sample, this clone was seen a few times. Other DNA sequences of this sample code for an identical CDR3. The J gene is TRBJ1-4, the V gene TRBV5-1; D may be TRBD1 (5 bases). The CDR3 is 14 residues long. The germline CDR1 and CDR2 sequences are SGHRS and YFSETQ. V lost 2 bases and J 0 bases, leaving 5 bases between the germline ends. CDR3: CASSLGATNEKLFF. CDR3 bases: TGCGCCAGCAGCTTAGGGGCAACTAATGAAAAACTGTTTTTT.

The chain links TRBV19 to TRBJ1-4, with D possibly TRBD1 on 6 matching bases. Trimming cost V 6 bases and J 3 bases, with 14 bases left between them. There are 15 residues in the CDR3. Per germline, CDR1 LNHDA and CDR2 SQIVND (reference sequence). CDR3: CASRARGGSNEKLFF. In DNA, the CDR3 is TGTGCCAGTAGAGCACGAGGGGGTTCTAATGAAAAACTGTTTTTT.

This clone was observed once. The sample carries other DNA sequences with the same CDR3. The chain is built from TRBV7-9 and TRBJ2-3; TRBD1 might be the D (5 bases). There are 14 residues in the CDR3. Trimming removed 1 base at V and 3 bases at J, with 8 bases between. Germline lookup yields CDR1 SEHNR and CDR2 FQNEAQ (reference sequence). CDR3 in amino acids: CASSLGRGTDTQYF. The DNA for the CDR3 is TGTGCCAGCAGCTTAGGAAGGGGAACAGATACGCAGTATTTT.

The chain uses TRBV27 and TRBJ2-2; 9 bases line up with TRBD2. CDR1 and CDR2 from the germline V gene are MNHEY and SMNVEV (reference sequence). CDR3 length: 17 residues. V gave up 3 bases and J gave up 2 bases; unmatched junction bases: 7. Here the CDR3 DNA reads TGTGCCAGCAGTTTTTTTAGCGGGGGCCCTAACACCGGGGAGCTGTTTTTT. Amino acid sequence: CASSFFSGGPNTGELFF.

V and J are TRBV20-1 and TRBJ2-2; the D is unclear. Between the trimmed V and J ends, which lost 3 bases and 13 bases, there was a span of 12 bases. The germline V gene has CDR1 DFQATT and CDR2 SNEGSKA (reference sequence). The CDR3 runs to 11 residues. The CDR3 is CSASPRLRLFF. The CDR3 DNA is TGCAGTGCTAGCCCCCGTTTGAGGCTGTTTTTT.